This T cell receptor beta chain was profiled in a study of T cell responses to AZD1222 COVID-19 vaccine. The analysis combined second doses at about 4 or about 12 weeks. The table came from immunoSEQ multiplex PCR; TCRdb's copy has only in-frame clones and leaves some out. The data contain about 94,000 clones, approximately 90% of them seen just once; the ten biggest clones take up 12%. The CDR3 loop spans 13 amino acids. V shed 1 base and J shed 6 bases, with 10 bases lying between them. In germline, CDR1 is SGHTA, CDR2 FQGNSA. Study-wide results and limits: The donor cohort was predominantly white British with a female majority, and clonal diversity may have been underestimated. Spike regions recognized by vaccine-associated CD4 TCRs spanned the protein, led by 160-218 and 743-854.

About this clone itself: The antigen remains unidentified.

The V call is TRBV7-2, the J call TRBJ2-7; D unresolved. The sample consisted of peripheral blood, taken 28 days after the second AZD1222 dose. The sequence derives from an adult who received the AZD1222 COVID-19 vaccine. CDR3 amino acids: CASSLGRAAEQYF. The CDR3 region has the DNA TGTGCCAGCAGCTTAGGACGGGCGGCCGAGCAGTACTTC. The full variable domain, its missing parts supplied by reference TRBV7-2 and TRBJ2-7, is GAGVSQSPSNKVTEKGKDVELRCDPISGHTALYWYRQSLGQGLEFLIYFQGNSAPDKSGLPSDRFSAERTGGSVSTLTIQRTQQEDSAVYLCASSLGRAAEQYFGPGTRLTVT.